These 22 T cell receptor beta chains came from one sample sequenced in a study of T cells in Graves' hyperthyroidism and ophthalmopathy. The source material, RNA transcripts, was used to amplify TCR beta CDR3 regions. HTBI primers were employed in a first-round RT-PCR of the TCR CDR3. TCRdb re-analysed the multiplex PCR reads in MiXCR, keeping a single row per CDR3 protein. The repertoire holds approximately 210,000 distinct CDR3 sequences, with 17% as singletons. Sequencing used blood. These receptors all stem from a man aged 50-59 years with Graves' hyperthyroidism.

This clonotype was recorded many times. This chain links TRBV15 with TRBJ2-3; 10 nucleotides match TRBD2. Germline CDR1 LNHNV, CDR2 YYDKDF (reference sequence). J gave up 4 bases and V 0 bases, and 7 bases lay outside the gene matches. The CDR3 has 17 amino acids. Written as DNA, the CDR3 is TGTGCCACCAGCAGAGAGGCTAGCGGGAGTGGCGCAGATACGCAGTATTTT. Encoded protein: CATSREASGSGADTQYF. Complete variable domain (other parts from reference TRBV15 and TRBJ2-3): DAMVIQNPRYQVTQFGKPVTLSCSQTLNHNVMYWYQQKSSQAPKLLFHYYDKDFNNEADTPDNFQSRRPNTSFCFLDIRSPGLGDTAMYLCATSREASGSGADTQYFGPGTRLTVL.

This clonotype was counted many times. This chain uses TRBV7-8 with TRBJ2-1; the D is unclear. This CDR3 comprises 14 residues. Germline CDR1 reads SGHVS; CDR2 reads FQNEAQ. Between the trimmed V and J ends, which lost 5 bases and 4 bases, there was a span of 12 bases. The CDR3 bases are TGTGCCAGCAGCCCCGGAGTGGGGTACAATGAGCAGTTCTTC. Protein product: CASSPGVGYNEQFF.

The genes are TRBV19 and TRBJ2-5, with D unresolved. The ends were cut back, 3 bases at V and 5 bases at J, with 7 bases in the middle. CDR3 length: 12 amino acids. In germline, CDR1 is LNHDA, CDR2 SQIVND (reference sequence). The CDR3 protein is CASSMGVETQYF. The CDR3 DNA sequence: TGTGCCAGTAGTATGGGTGTTGAGACCCAGTACTTC.

A few counts support this clonotype. The chain is built from TRBV28 and TRBJ1-4, with D perhaps matching TRBD1 (5 bases). Germline-derived CDR1 and CDR2 are MDHEN and SYDVKM. The CDR3 is 13 residues long. Deletions cut 2 bases from V and 8 bases from J, with 9 bases between. For the CDR3, the DNA is TGTGCCAGCAGTTTAGGGACCTACGAAAAACTGTTTTTT. This encodes CASSLGTYEKLFF.

The V and J genes are TRBV20-1 and TRBJ1-2, with 10 bases fitting TRBD1. Unmatched junction bases numbered 4, after V lost 2 bases and J lost 4 bases. The length of the CDR3 is 14 residues. Germline CDR1 reads DFQATT; CDR2 reads SNEGSKA (reference sequence). In nucleotides, the CDR3 is TGCAGTGCTAGAAACAGGGACAGGGGCTATGGCTACACCTTC. This translates into CSARNRDRGYGYTF.

This clonotype was seen ten or more times. V gene TRBV5-5 combines with J gene TRBJ1-1, with no clear D. V lost 3 bases and J 0 bases, leaving 9 bases between the germline ends. Germline CDR1 is SGHKS and CDR2 is YYEKEE (reference sequence). The CDR3 length is 14 residues. CDR3 in DNA: TGTGCCAGCAGCTCAGTTCTGGTGAACACTGAAGCTTTCTTT. Encoded protein: CASSSVLVNTEAFF.

This clonotype has ten or more counts. An end of the junction does not agree with germline; a read error may underlie this. V gene TRBV5-1 combines with J gene TRBJ2-2; possibly TRBD2 for D (5 bases). This CDR3 has 12 amino acids. Germline V gene sequence: CDR1 SGHRS, CDR2 YFSETQ. Here the CDR3 DNA reads TGTGCCAGCAGCCTGGAGGCCGGGGAGCTGTTTTTT. This sequence encodes CASSLEAGELFF.

This clonotype has a count of ten or more. The J gene is TRBJ2-6, the V gene TRBV7-9, with unresolved D. CDR1 and CDR2 (germline): SEHNR, FQNEAQ (reference sequence). The CDR3 consists of 18 residues. The ends were cut back, 1 base at V and 0 bases at J, with 13 bases in the middle. In nucleotides, the CDR3 is TGTGCCAGCAGCTTAGGGCGCACACAATACTCTGGGGCCAACGTCCTGACTTTC. As protein: CASSLGRTQYSGANVLTF.

This clonotype was observed a handful of times. The rearrangement uses TRBV11-3 and TRBJ2-2; 7 bases map to TRBD2. Germline trimming cut 5 bases from V and 3 bases from J; bases unmatched to any gene: 6. The CDR3 sequence is 15 residues long. The germline V gene has CDR1 SGHNT and CDR2 YENEEA. CDR3 nucleotides: TGTGCCAGCAGCGAACTGGGAGGGGACACCGGGGAGCTGTTTTTT. Protein sequence: CASSELGGDTGELFF.

This clonotype was counted many times. The rearrangement uses TRBV7-8 and TRBJ2-7; the match to TRBD2 covers 10 bases. V lost 0 bases, J lost 6 bases, and 2 bases stayed unmatched. From germline, CDR1 is SGHVS and CDR2 FQNEAQ. The CDR3 length is 14 residues. DNA for the CDR3: TGTGCCAGCAGCTTAGCGCGACTAGCGGGCGAGCAGTACTTC. It is translated as CASSLARLAGEQYF. The full variable domain, in which reference TRBV7-8 and TRBJ2-7 provide the parts outside the CDR3, is GAGVSQSPRYKVAKRGQDVALRCDPISGHVSLFWYQQALGQGPEFLTYFQNEAQLDKSGLPSDRFFAERPEGSVSTLKIQRTQQEDSAVYLCASSLARLAGEQYFGPGTRLTVT.

There are a few counts of this clonotype. This chain links TRBV28 with TRBJ2-5; TRBD2 matches at 12 bases. The length of the CDR3 is 20 residues. V lost 4 bases and J lost 3; bases outside the gene matches: 18. Germline V gene data show CDR1 as MDHEN and CDR2 as SYDVKM. CDR3 nucleotide sequence: TGTGCCAGCAGTTGGGCCGGTCGGACTAGCGGGGAACAGACTAAAGAGACCCAGTACTTC. Protein product: CASSWAGRTSGEQTKETQYF.

This clonotype was counted at least ten times. For the CDR3, the DNA is TGTGCCAGCAGTCTCTACCGGACAGGGGGCGCGGAGGGCTACACCTTC. Its translation: CASSLYRTGGAEGYTF. This sequence joins TRBV12-3 or TRBV12-4 and TRBJ1-2, with TRBD1 matching 11 bases. J gave up 8 bases and V 5 bases, and 13 bases lay outside the gene matches. The CDR3 is 16 amino acids.

This clonotype was seen more than once but under ten times. The rearrangement links TRBV11-3 to TRBJ2-7; TRBD2 is a possible D gene (6 bases). The CDR3 loop spans 14 amino acids. CDR1 and CDR2 from the germline V gene are SGHNT and YENEEA. V lost 2 bases, J lost 0 bases, and 8 bases lay in between. Written as DNA, the CDR3 is TGTGCCAGCAGCTTACTAGCGCACTCCTACGAGCAGTACTTC. It yields the protein CASSLLAHSYEQYF. Complete variable domain (other parts from reference TRBV11-3 and TRBJ2-7): EAGVVQSPRYKIIEKKQPVAFWCNPISGHNTLYWYLQNLGQGPELLIRYENEEAVDDSQLPKDRFSAERLKGVDSTLKIQPAELGDSAVYLCASSLLAHSYEQYFGPGTRLTVT.

This clonotype was recorded many times. The genes are TRBV6-1 and TRBJ2-7, with 7 bases that match TRBD2. Trimming cost V 6 bases and J 7 bases; bases outside gene matches: 15. Germline CDR1 is MNHNS and CDR2 is SASEGT. The CDR3 is 15 residues long. The CDR3: CASSPRLREIGEQYF. CDR3 sequence (DNA): TGTGCCAGCAGCCCTAGGCTGCGGGAGATAGGGGAGCAGTACTTC.

The chain carries TRBV6-5 and TRBJ1-1, with D maybe TRBD1 (5 bases). This CDR3 is built from 16 residues. Germline lookup yields CDR1 MNHEY and CDR2 SVGAGI. Trimming removed 2 bases at V and 1 base at J, with 14 bases between. CDR3 in amino acids: CASSYADSTPNTEAFF. CDR3 bases: TGTGCCAGCAGTTACGCTGACAGCACGCCGAACACTGAAGCTTTCTTT.

V and J are TRBV6-1 and TRBJ2-3, with D maybe TRBD2 (5 bases). Germline V lookup: CDR1 MNHNS, CDR2 SASEGT. Trimming took 8 bases from V and 3 from J, leaving 9 bases between them. The CDR3 has 12 residues. The CDR3 here is CASLRRTDTQYF. In DNA, the CDR3 is TGTGCCAGCCTCCGGAGGACAGATACGCAGTATTTT.

V is TRBV28 and J is TRBJ2-7, with a possible D match to TRBD2 (6 bases). Trimming removed 4 bases at V and 6 bases at J, with 16 bases between. CDR3 length: 14 amino acids. Germline V lookup: CDR1 MDHEN, CDR2 SYDVKM. CDR3 sequence reads: CASSWGTGMFEQYF. CDR3 bases: TGTGCCAGCAGTTGGGGGACTGGGATGTTCGAGCAGTACTTC.

This clonotype was detected a few times. This sequence joins TRBV5-1 and TRBJ2-5, with 8 bases that match TRBD2. Germline loops: CDR1 SGHRS, CDR2 YFSETQ. CDR3 length: 15 residues. V dropped 3 bases and J dropped 1; count of bases not matched to a gene: 5. The CDR3: CASSSSGGGQETQYF. The CDR3 DNA reads as TGCGCCAGCAGCTCCTCGGGGGGGGGCCAAGAGACCCAGTACTTC.

The rearrangement uses TRBV7-2 and TRBJ2-7; perhaps D is TRBD1 or TRBD2 (6 bases each). Trimming shortened V by 2 bases and J by 3 bases, and 17 bases separated the two germline ends. Germline lookup yields CDR1 SGHTA and CDR2 FQGNSA. The CDR3 covers 16 residues. The CDR3 sequence: CASSLYSLGGSYEQYF. The CDR3, as DNA: TGTGCCAGCAGCTTATATTCCCTAGGGGGGAGCTACGAGCAGTACTTC.

CDR3 region: CSARSTGGTFYGYTF. CDR3 bases: TGCAGTGCTAGGTCTACAGGGGGCACATTCTATGGCTACACCTTC. The V gene is TRBV20-1, the J gene TRBJ1-2; 9 bases match TRBD1. V lost 3 bases, J lost 4 bases, and 9 bases stayed unmatched. The CDR3 consists of 15 residues. CDR1 and CDR2 (germline): DFQATT, SNEGSKA (reference sequence).

Many counts were recorded for this clonotype. The chain links TRBV6-2 or TRBV6-3 to TRBJ2-7, with 8 positions matching TRBD2. The V segment lost 0 bases and the J segment 2 bases; nucleotides outside the gene matches: 3. Germline CDR1 is MNHEY and CDR2 is SVGEGT. CDR3 size: 15 residues. The CDR3 DNA is TGTGCCAGCAGTTACTCGGGACTAGGCGCCTACGAGCAGTACTTC. This sequence encodes CASSYSGLGAYEQYF.

To note about this clonotype: A single base separates this from a much larger clone, so it may be a read error. The V gene is TRBV7-6, the J gene TRBJ2-7, with D possibly called TRBD1 or TRBD2 (5 bases each). Trimming cost V 6 bases and J 6 bases, with 15 bases left between them. In germline, CDR1 is SGHVS, CDR2 FNYEAQ. The CDR3 spans 13 residues. This chain's CDR3 is CASSYGAVSEQYF. The CDR3 DNA reads as TGTGCCAGCAGTTACGGGGCAGTAAGCGAGCAGTACTTC.